This passage covers 17 T cell receptor beta chains from one sample sequenced in a study of blood T cells in healthy people across ages. Together with a sample-barcoded 5' primer, a J-beta primer mix was included in a second PCR lasting 7 to 11 cycles. TCRdb fed the 5' RACE reads into MiXCR, producing one record per CDR3 protein. Among approximately 670,000 distinct CDR3 sequences, around 41% were seen once, and the ten largest hold around 30%. Source material: blood. The receptors here all came from an elderly man in good health.

This clonotype has only a few counts. This chain connects TRBV20-1 to TRBJ2-3, with D perhaps matching TRBD2 (6 bases). The CDR3 spans 17 residues. CDR1 and CDR2 (germline): DFQATT, SNEGSKA (reference sequence). Trimming shortened V by 0 bases and J by 5 bases, and 21 bases separated the two germline ends. The CDR3 DNA reads TGCAGTGCTAGAGATTTGGGGGGAAGAGGGGTCGGAGATACGCAGTATTTT. Protein: CSARDLGGRGVGDTQYF.

The CDR3 DNA follows: TGTGCCAGCAGTTCCCCGGACAGGGAAGGGCGTGGCTACACCTTC. Encoded protein: CASSSPDREGRGYTF. This chain links TRBV6-2 or TRBV6-3 with TRBJ1-2, with TRBD1 identical over 8 bases. The CDR3 totals 15 residues. CDR1 and CDR2 (germline): MNHEY, SVGEGT. V shed 4 bases and J 7 bases; nucleotides not matched to a gene: 11.

The chain recombines TRBV21-1 with TRBJ2-3; TRBD1 is the table's D call, not checked against the DNA. TRBV21-1 is a pseudogene locus. The CDR3 loop spans 19 amino acids. CDR3 nucleotides: TGTGCCAGCAGCAAAGAAGGGAGCGGGGGGCGCCTCGTCACAGATACGCAGTATTTT. Protein: CASSKEGSGGRLVTDTQYF.

For this clonotype: A much larger clone differs from this one at a single base, so this may be a read error. The chain has TRBV20-1 and TRBJ2-1; D gene ambiguous. CDR1 is DFQATT, CDR2 SNEGSKA, per germline (reference sequence). The CDR3 consists of 16 residues. CDR3 sequence (DNA): TGCAGTGCTACCATCGGGCCCCGAAGGCCCTACAAGGAGCAGTTCTTC. It yields the protein CSATIGPRRPYKEQFF.

The rearrangement links TRBV30 to TRBJ2-1; the D is unclear. Germline V gives CDR1 GTSNPN, CDR2 SVGIG (reference sequence). V gave up 3 bases and J gave up 9 bases, with 12 bases separating them. The CDR3 loop spans 12 amino acids. The CDR3 loop reads CAWRPQVGEQFF. The CDR3 coding sequence is TGTGCCTGGAGGCCTCAGGTCGGTGAGCAGTTCTTC.

This clonotype has just a few counts. The chain is built from TRBV12-3 or TRBV12-4 and TRBJ2-1; TRBD2 agrees at 8 bases. Trimming cost V 5 bases and J 2 bases; bases outside gene matches: 5. The CDR3 contains 15 residues. Here the CDR3 DNA reads TGTGCCAGCAGTCCAGGACTAGCAGCCTACAATGAGCAGTTCTTC. Translation: CASSPGLAAYNEQFF.

This chain connects TRBV10-1 to TRBJ1-1, with D unresolved. This CDR3 is 13 amino acids long. Trimming pared 5 bases from V and 1 base from J, leaving 8 bases between. CDR1 WNHNN and CDR2 SYGVQD come from the germline V gene (reference sequence). The CDR3 coding sequence is TGCGCCAGCAGTTACGGAGAGAACACTGAAGCTTTCTTT. Protein sequence: CASSYGENTEAFF.

The sample holds many counts of this clonotype. The chain uses TRBV27 and TRBJ2-7; TRBD2 is a possible D gene (5 bases). CDR1 and CDR2 (germline): MNHEY, SMNVEV (reference sequence). CDR3 length: 15 amino acids. V was shortened by 2 bases and J by 2 bases, with 13 bases between the two germline ends. DNA for the CDR3: TGTGCCAGCAGTTTAGGGCTAGCTAACCCCTACGAGCAGTACTTC. Its protein product is CASSLGLANPYEQYF.

This chain links TRBV7-3 with TRBJ1-1; D might be TRBD1 (6 bases). V was cut by 4 bases and J by 1 base, with 10 bases left in between. Germline CDR1 is SGHTA and CDR2 is FQGTGA. The CDR3 spans 14 residues. The chain's CDR3 is CASSSRGGNTEAFF. The CDR3 coding sequence is TGTGCCAGCAGCTCCAGGGGCGGGAACACTGAAGCTTTCTTT.

This clonotype was counted many times. The chain links TRBV29-1 to TRBJ2-1; the match to TRBD2 covers 7 bases. The V gene end was trimmed by 4 bases and the J gene end by 15 bases; junction bases not matched to a gene: 18. The germline V gene has CDR1 SQVTM and CDR2 ANQGSEA. The CDR3 has 14 residues. This chain's CDR3 is CSVVVGQGGKEAFF. The CDR3, as DNA: TGCAGCGTTGTCGTAGGGCAGGGAGGGAAAGAGGCGTTCTTC.

J is TRBJ1-1 and V is TRBV20-1, with a possible D match to TRBD1 (5 bases). The CDR3 contains 11 residues. Germline lookup yields CDR1 DFQATT and CDR2 SNEGSKA (reference sequence). V lost 5 bases and J 12 bases, leaving 16 bases between the germline ends. The CDR3 DNA sequence: TGCAGTGCTGCCCAGGGAGCGGTCACTTTCTTT. This codes for CSAAQGAVTFF.

This clonotype appeared a few times. V usage is TRBV7-2 and J usage is TRBJ2-3; 11 bases fit TRBD2. CDR1 and CDR2 from the germline V gene are SGHTA and FQGNSA. This CDR3 spans 18 amino acids. Trimming took 5 bases from V and 2 from J; bases not matched to a gene: 12. The CDR3 DNA follows: TGTGCCAGCAGCCAACCCCGCGCTAGCGGGGGGTTCACAGATACGCAGTATTTT. Its protein product is CASSQPRASGGFTDTQYF. Full variable domain (missing parts from reference TRBV7-2 and TRBJ2-3): GAGVSQSPSNKVTEKGKDVELRCDPISGHTALYWYRQSLGQGLEFLIYFQGNSAPDKSGLPSDRFSAERTGGSVSTLTIQRTQQEDSAVYLCASSQPRASGGFTDTQYFGPGTRLTVL.

The CDR3 region is CASSWDGTLRYEQYF. DNA of the CDR3: TGCGCCAGCAGCTGGGACGGGACGTTGCGCTACGAGCAGTACTTC. V usage is TRBV5-1 and J usage is TRBJ2-7, with D perhaps matching TRBD1 or TRBD2 (5 bases each). Trimming left V 3 bases short and J 3 bases short, with 16 bases between. There are 15 residues in the CDR3. Germline V CDR1 and CDR2: SGHRS, YFSETQ.

This clonotype was seen a single time. The J gene is TRBJ1-2, the V gene TRBV18, with a tentative D call TRBD1 (5 bases). Trimming pared 1 base from V and 1 base from J, leaving 7 bases between. This CDR3 region has 14 residues. Germline CDR1 KGHSH, CDR2 LQKENI. CDR3 sequence reads: CASSPLDSNYGYTF. The CDR3 DNA is TGTGCCAGCTCACCACTCGACAGTAACTATGGCTACACCTTC.

The genes are TRBV5-6 and TRBJ2-5; 10 bases are a match to TRBD2. Trimming removed 5 bases from V and 2 bases from J; junction bases left unmatched: 6. CDR3 length: 15 amino acids. Germline loops: CDR1 SGHDT, CDR2 YYEEEE. The CDR3 DNA follows: TGTGCCAGCAGTCGTAGCGGGGGGTGGCAAGAGACCCAGTACTTC. This gives the protein CASSRSGGWQETQYF.

V usage is TRBV20-1 and J usage is TRBJ2-5, with 10 bases matching TRBD1. V was pared by 3 bases and J by 4 bases, with 8 bases of the junction left unmatched. This CDR3 comprises 15 residues. Germline CDR1 DFQATT, CDR2 SNEGSKA (reference sequence). The CDR3 loop is CSASVGQGRRETQYF. The CDR3 DNA reads as TGCAGTGCTAGTGTGGGACAGGGGCGGAGAGAGACCCAGTACTTC.

The V gene is TRBV20-1, the J gene TRBJ2-7; maybe TRBD2 (6 bases). The CDR3 contains 17 residues. Germline V gene data show CDR1 as DFQATT and CDR2 as SNEGSKA (reference sequence). V lost 4 bases and J 2 bases, leaving 24 bases between the germline ends. The CDR3 here is CSAKAPGWEDPTYEQYF. The CDR3, as DNA: TGCAGTGCTAAAGCCCCGGGGTGGGAGGACCCCACCTACGAGCAGTACTTC.